This TCR beta chain derives from a study of Ad26.COV2.S vaccination and SARS-CoV-2 variants (dated by TCRdb to the early 2020s). At the level of the whole study: Vaccine-arm donors were drawn from COV1001, a multicentre, randomized, double-blind, placebo-controlled phase I-IIa trial of Ad26.COV2.S in healthy adults. Ad26.COV2.S was given intramuscularly at 5x10^10 or 1x10^11 viral particles, as a single shot or as two shots 56 days apart. TCRbeta repertoire sequencing served as the tool for gauging how specific and how broad the SARS-CoV-2-reactive T cell receptors were following Ad26.COV2.S vaccination. A total of 32 samples were included in the TCR-sequenced set, comprising approximately 20 Ad26.COV2.S vaccine recipients, 5 placebo recipients and 8 SARS-CoV-2 convalescent individuals. Participants in the trial were split at random into five groups of five each, receiving low-dose or high-dose Ad26.COV2.S once or twice, or else placebo on both occasions. Blinding of investigators to trial group allocation was maintained during experiments and outcome assessment. Broad study findings and their caveats: According to the authors, total T cell responses may have been underestimated by the TCR breadth and depth analyses. The study lacked the statistical power to compare responses across vaccine doses or regimens. After vaccination, spike-specific CD8+ and CD4+ T cell responses were reported to show substantial breadth. Compared with placebo recipients, Ad26.COV2.S recipients showed higher spike-specific TCR breadth (P = 0.0014). Vaccine and placebo recipients had comparable non-spike TCR breadth, which fits with the vaccine containing only spike.

TCRbeta CDR3 regions were sequenced with the immunoSEQ Assay. After extraction, genomic DNA underwent amplification by bias-controlled multiplex PCR, followed by high-throughput sequencing. Per the authors' processing: To quantify the absolute abundance of every unique TCRbeta CDR3 region, sequences were collapsed and filtered. T cell fraction was estimated by normalizing TCRbeta template counts to usable DNA, which was measured by amplifying reference genes present in all nucleated cells. Repertoire TCRs were annotated as SARS-CoV-2-specific when V gene, CDR3 amino acid sequence and J gene were exactly matched to a known reactive TCR set. MIRA supplied the reference SARS-CoV-2 TCR set, which was filtered for enrichment in COVID-19-positive ImmuneCODE repertoires so that public or cross-reactive TCRs were removed. Using the MIRA antigens, annotated TCRs were further analysed by specific ORF or by position within an ORF. Breadth was defined as the number of annotated unique rearrangements divided by the total number of unique productive rearrangements, and depth was defined as the summed frequency of the annotated unique rearrangements. Group comparisons of TCR breadth used two-sided Wilcoxon rank-sum tests. TCRdb took this table from immuneACCESS and kept in-frame rearrangements with V and J called. Such tables lack part of the clones; where checked against another copy, unresolved V genes explain under half of the gap, and the rest is unexplained. V, J and clone size reflect that table, while D and trimming were determined from the DNA. Within this sample are about 480,000 clones, with roughly 89% of them counted one time only. Of the sample, around 13% falls within the top ten clones.

This clone was recorded only once. Its antigen is still unknown. One base away there is no much larger clone; base qualities are not given. Sample treatment or condition, as interpreted from the label and publication: over 15 received Ad26.COV2.S at low or high dose, single or two shots; about 5 received placebo; per-sample allocation not given. For vaccine and placebo recipients, repertoires were sequenced using samples collected on day 63 after the first injection. Cohort 1b enrolled about two dozen adults aged 18-55 years at a single site in Boston, USA, between 29 July and 7 August 2020. Ad26.COV2.S consisted of a replication-incompetent adenovirus type 26 vector by which a prefusion-stabilized SARS-CoV-2 spike protein from the original Wuhan strain was expressed. Looking up the germline V gene (reference sequence) yields CDR1 MNHEY and CDR2 SMNVEV. At the junction V is shortened by 3 bases and J by 7 bases; bases outside the gene matches: 0. Its CDR3 holds 14 amino acids, cysteine through phenylalanine. Just CDR3 DNA is preserved here, 42 bases in frame from base 1.

This TCR was recovered from a person between 18 and 59 years old who received the Ad26.COV2.S COVID-19 vaccine or a placebo. The rearrangement joined TRBV27 to TRBJ1-6, with 10 bases in between that match TRBD1. The source material was peripheral blood, sampled in a trial of Ad26.COV2.S vaccine versus placebo. Here the CDR3 is given as CASSLGQGNSPLHF. The bases are TGTGCCAGCAGTTTGGGACAGGGGAATTCACCCCTCCACTTT.